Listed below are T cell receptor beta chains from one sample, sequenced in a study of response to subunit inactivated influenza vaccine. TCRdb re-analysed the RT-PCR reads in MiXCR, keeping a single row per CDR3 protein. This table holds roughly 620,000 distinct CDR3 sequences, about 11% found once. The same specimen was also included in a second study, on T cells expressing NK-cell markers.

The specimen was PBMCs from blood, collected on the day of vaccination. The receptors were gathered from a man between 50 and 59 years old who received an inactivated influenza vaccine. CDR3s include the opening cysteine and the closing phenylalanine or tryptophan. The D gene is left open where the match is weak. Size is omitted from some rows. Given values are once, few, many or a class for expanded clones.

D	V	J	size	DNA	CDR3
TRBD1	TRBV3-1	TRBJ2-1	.	TGTGCCTGCTGCCAAGAATTCCCCGGGACAGGGGTGGTTAATGAGCAGTTCTTC	CACCQEFPGTGVVNEQFF
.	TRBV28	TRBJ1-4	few	TGTGCCAGCAGTCCTCCCGGGACCCATGAAAAACTGTTTTTT	CASSPPGTHEKLFF
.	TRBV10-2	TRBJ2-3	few	TGCGCCAGCCGCAAAGACCAAAGGACAGATACGCAGTATTTT	CASRKDQRTDTQYF
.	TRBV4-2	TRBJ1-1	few	TGTGCCAGCAGCCAAGATATTAGCGGCGGATTGAACACTGAAGCTTTCTTT	CASSQDISGGLNTEAFF
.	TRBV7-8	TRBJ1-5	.	TGTGCCAGCAGCAAAGCACGTTGGCCCGGCAATCAGCCCCAGCATTTT	CASSKARWPGNQPQHF
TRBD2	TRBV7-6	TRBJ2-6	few	TGTGCCAGCAGCTTCGGGACTAACTCTGGGGCCAACGTCCTGACTTTC	CASSFGTNSGANVLTF
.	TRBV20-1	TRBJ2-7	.	TGCAGTGCTAGACGCGGTGGGTACGAGCAGTACTTC	CSARRGGYEQYF
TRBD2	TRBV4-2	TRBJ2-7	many	TGTGCCAGCAGCCAAGAATTAAGAAGCCCCCTAGCGGGAGCCTACGAGCAGTACTTC	CASSQELRSPLAGAYEQYF
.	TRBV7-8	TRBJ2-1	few	TGTGCCAGCAGCTTAGCGGGAGCGGATACCTACTTCTATGAGCAGTTCTTC	CASSLAGADTYFYEQFF
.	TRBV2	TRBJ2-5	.	TGTGCCAGCAGTGCGGACAGCCAAGAGACCCAGTACTTC	CASSADSQETQYF
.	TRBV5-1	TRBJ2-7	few	TGCGCCAGCAGCTTGCTAGATATCACCGCCGAGCAGTACTTC	CASSLLDITAEQYF
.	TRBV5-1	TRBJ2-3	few	TGCGCCAGCAGCGTACCTGGGTTATCGAGGGGAGATACGCAGTATTTT	CASSVPGLSRGDTQYF
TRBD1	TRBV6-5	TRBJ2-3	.	TGTGCCAGCAGTTACTACAGGGGCGGCACAGATACGCAGTATTTT	CASSYYRGGTDTQYF
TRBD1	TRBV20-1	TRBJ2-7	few	TGCAGTGCTCCAAGACAGGGGTACTCCTACGAGCAGTACTTC	CSAPRQGYSYEQYF
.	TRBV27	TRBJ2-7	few	TGTGCCAGCAGTTTATCGCGAGCCCGCTCCTACGAGCAGTACTTC	CASSLSRARSYEQYF
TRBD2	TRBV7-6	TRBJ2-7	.	TGTGCCAGCAGCTTATGGCCGACTAGCGGGAGCCCCGAGCAGTACTTC	CASSLWPTSGSPEQYF
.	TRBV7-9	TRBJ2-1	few	TGTGCCAGCAGCTCCAAAGGGGGGATGCACAATGAGCAGTTCTTC	CASSSKGGMHNEQFF
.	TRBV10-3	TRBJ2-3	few	TGTGCCATCCAAGTGGGCCTTGGGGATACGCAGTATTTT	CAIQVGLGDTQYF
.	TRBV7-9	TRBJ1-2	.	TGTGCCAGCAGCTTATCTAGGGAGGCCGGCTACACCTTC	CASSLSREAGYTF
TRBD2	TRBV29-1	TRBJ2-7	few	TGCAGCGTTGAGAAGCGGGAGGGGTGGTCCTACGAGCAGTACTTC	CSVEKREGWSYEQYF
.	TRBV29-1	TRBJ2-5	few	TGCAGCGTTGAAGAAAGGCTAGCGTACGAGACCCAGTACTTC	CSVEERLAYETQYF
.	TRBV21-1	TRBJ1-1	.	TGTGCCAGCAGCAAAGCGGGGCAGGGAACCCTGAACACTGAAGCTTTCTTT	CASSKAGQGTLNTEAFF
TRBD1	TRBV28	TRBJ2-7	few	TGTGCCAGCAGTTCCTCGGGACAGGGGACGTACGAGCAGTACTTC	CASSSSGQGTYEQYF
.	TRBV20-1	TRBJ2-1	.	TGCAGTGCTTCCCCAATTCCGAGGAACAATGAGCAGTTCTTC	CSASPIPRNNEQFF
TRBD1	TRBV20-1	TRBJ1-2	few	TGCAGTGCCGAAGACAGGGGTAGCTATGGCTACACCTTC	CSAEDRGSYGYTF
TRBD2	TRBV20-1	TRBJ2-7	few	TGCAGTGCTAGAGATCCGGGGGGGAGGAGGGGTCTTTTAAGGGCCTACGAGCAGTACTTC	CSARDPGGRRGLLRAYEQYF
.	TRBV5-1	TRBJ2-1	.	TGCGCCAGCAGCTTGGAGGGGATCGGGTTCAATGAGCAGTTCTTC	CASSLEGIGFNEQFF
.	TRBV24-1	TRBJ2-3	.	TGTGCCACCAGTTCGGCTAATACGCAGTATTTT	CATSSANTQYF
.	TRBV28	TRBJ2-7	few	TGTGCCAGCAGTTTATACGGGGGTAATTCCTACGAGCAGTACTTC	CASSLYGGNSYEQYF
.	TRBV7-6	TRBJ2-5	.	TGTGCCAGCAGCTACCCCCGGACAGTCCAAGAGACCCAGTACTTC	CASSYPRTVQETQYF
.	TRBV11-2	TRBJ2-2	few	TGTGCCAGCACCCCACGTGGGACCGGGGAGCTGTTTTTT	CASTPRGTGELFF
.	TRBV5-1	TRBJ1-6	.	TGCGCCAGCAGCTTCGGGGGGTTACATTACTCCTATAATTCACCCCTCCACTTT	CASSFGGLHYSYNSPLHF
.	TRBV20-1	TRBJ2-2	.	TGCAGTGCTGGGGATGCGAACACCGGGGAGCTGTTTTTT	CSAGDANTGELFF
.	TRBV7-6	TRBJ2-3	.	TGTGCCAGCAGCCACACTAGAGGGGGCACAGATACGCAGTATTTT	CASSHTRGGTDTQYF
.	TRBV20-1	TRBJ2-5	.	TGCAGTGCTAAAACCACCACAGGGACCCAAGAGACCCAGTACTTC	CSAKTTTGTQETQYF
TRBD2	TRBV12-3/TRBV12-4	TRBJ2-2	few	TGTGCCAGCAGCCTAGCGGCTCCCGGGGAGCTGTTTTTT	CASSLAAPGELFF
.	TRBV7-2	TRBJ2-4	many	TGTGCCAGCGTAGCGCGGGACGCCCTAGCCAAAAACATTCAGTACTTC	CASVARDALAKNIQYF
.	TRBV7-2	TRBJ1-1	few	TGTGCCAGCAGCTTCGGGACAAGTACTGAAGCTTTCTTT	CASSFGTSTEAFF
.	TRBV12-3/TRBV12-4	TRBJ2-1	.	TGTGCCAGCAGGGAGGATATGAGCTCCTACAATGAGCAGTTCTTC	CASREDMSSYNEQFF
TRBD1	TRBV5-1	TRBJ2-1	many	TGCGCCAGCAGGGAAAGGACAGGGGGCAACAATGAGCAGTTCTTC	CASRERTGGNNEQFF
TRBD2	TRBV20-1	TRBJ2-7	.	TGCAGTGCTCGAAGACTAGCGGGGGGCTCCTACGAGCAGTACTTC	CSARRLAGGSYEQYF
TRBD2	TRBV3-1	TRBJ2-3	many	TGTGCCAGCAGCCAAGATAGAGCGGGGGGGCGGTCAGATACGCAGTATTTT	CASSQDRAGGRSDTQYF
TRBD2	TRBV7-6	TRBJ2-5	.	TGTGCCAGCAGCTCGACTAGCGGGCCCAAGACCCAGTACTTC	CASSSTSGPKTQYF
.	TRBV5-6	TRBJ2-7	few	TGTGCCAGCAGAGCGGCACTGTCCTACGAGCAGTACTTC	CASRAALSYEQYF
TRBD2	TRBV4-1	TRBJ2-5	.	TGCGCCAGCAGCCAAGATTTTAAGAGGACTAGAAAAGAGACCCAGTACTTC	CASSQDFKRTRKETQYF
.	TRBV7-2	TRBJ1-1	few	TGTGCCAGCAGCCCTCAGGGGTCAACTGAAGCTTTCTTT	CASSPQGSTEAFF